This T cell receptor beta chain was captured in a study of OX40 agonist ivuxolimab in advanced cancers. V lost 1 base, J lost 2 bases, and 11 bases lay in between. CDR1 and CDR2 (germline): SGHRS, YFSETQ. This CDR3 has 15 amino acids. Measured with immunoSEQ multiplex PCR; TCRdb has only the in-frame clones, and not every one. Of tens of thousands of clones listed, about 82% are singletons. Findings and limits, study-wide: Low clonal expansion, among the lowest seen, marked partial responders at 0.1-3.0 mg/kg. With doses of 0.1 to 3.0 mg/kg, CD4+ and CD8+ blood T cells had undergone clonal expansion by week 6.

Comment on this clone: Its antigen is currently unknown.

The rearrangement links TRBV5-1 to TRBJ2-3; D not certain. The sample in question was CD4+ or CD8+ T cells sorted from blood, obtained in a trial of the OX40 agonist ivuxolimab. The receptor was derived from an adult with an advanced solid tumor such as melanoma, head and neck, liver or kidney cancer. CDR3 residues: CASSLWRPPTDTQYF. In DNA form, the CDR3 reads TGCGCCAGCAGCTTGTGGCGGCCCCCCACAGATACGCAGTATTTT. The whole variable domain, remainder taken from reference TRBV5-1 and TRBJ2-3, is KAGVTQTPRYLIKTRGQQVTLSCSPISGHRSVSWYQQTPGQGLQFLFEYFSETQRNKGNFPGRFSGRQFSNSRSEMNVSTLELGDSALYLCASSLWRPPTDTQYFGPGTRLTVL.